These 20 T cell receptor beta chains originate from one sample sequenced in a study of CD8 T cells in ankylosing spondylitis. Findings and limits, study-wide: What appeared characteristic of ankylosing spondylitis blood was a TCR beta motif of seven to nine highly homologous variants.

TCRdb used MiXCR to reprocess the 5' RACE reads, holding one entry per CDR3 protein. The sample contains approximately 540,000 distinct CDR3 sequences, 10% to 15% of which appear only once. These receptors' antigens are unknown. Sequenced sample: blood, either unsorted or a sorted T cell fraction (not recorded which). These receptors were collected from a male donor with ankylosing spondylitis.

This clonotype was recorded many times. The rearrangement links TRBV10-3 to TRBJ2-3; 7 nucleotides match TRBD2. Trimming at V came to 0 bases and at J to 2 bases, leaving 5 bases not matched to a gene. This CDR3 contains 16 residues. The V gene's germline CDR1 is ENHRY and CDR2 SYGVKD. CDR3 in DNA: TGTGCCATCAGTGAGTCCCGCGGGGGTAACACAGATACGCAGTATTTT. Translating it yields CAISESRGGNTDTQYF.

This clonotype was seen a handful of times. The DNA of the CDR3 is TGTGCCAGTAGTATATTAGGGACTGAAGCTTTCTTT. It is translated as CASSILGTEAFF. This chain connects TRBV19 to TRBJ1-1, with D hard to call. This CDR3 contains 12 residues. Trimming shortened V by 2 bases and J by 5 bases, and 6 bases separated the two germline ends. Germline V CDR1 and CDR2: LNHDA, SQIVND (reference sequence).

This clonotype was picked up many times. The rearrangement uses TRBV6-1 and TRBJ1-5, with D maybe TRBD1 (6 bases). Germline CDR1 MNHNS, CDR2 SASEGT. Between the trimmed V and J ends, which lost 1 base and 3 bases, there was a span of 10 bases. The length of the CDR3 is 15 residues. The CDR3 loop reads CASSEGRGHNQPQHF. For the CDR3, the DNA is TGTGCCAGCAGTGAAGGCAGGGGTCACAATCAGCCCCAGCATTTT.

This clonotype was detected only a few times. This chain connects TRBV25-1 to TRBJ2-1; D possibly corresponds to TRBD1 (7 bases). This CDR3 is built from 16 residues. With 2 bases removed from V and 4 bases from J, the gap between germline ends came to 15 bases. The germline gives CDR1 MGHDK, CDR2 SYGVNS. The CDR3 sequence: CASSEHQGGRYNEQFF. DNA for the CDR3: TGTGCCAGCAGTGAACATCAGGGGGGTAGATACAATGAGCAGTTCTTC.

This clonotype has a handful of counts. The chain carries TRBV20-1 and TRBJ2-1; D is possibly TRBD1 or TRBD2 (7 bases each). The CDR3 sequence is 13 residues long. Germline assignment: CDR1 DFQATT and CDR2 SNEGSKA (reference sequence). The V and J ends lost 1 base and 8 bases respectively, with 12 bases between them. The CDR3 DNA follows: TGCAGTGCTAGAGCAGGGGGGAGGGATGAGCAGTTCTTC. Its translation: CSARAGGRDEQFF.

The chain couples TRBV5-1 to TRBJ1-2, with D hard to call. This CDR3 contains 14 residues. With 0 bases removed from V and 3 bases from J, the gap between germline ends came to 9 bases. Germline V CDR1 and CDR2: SGHRS, YFSETQ. CDR3 bases: TGCGCCAGCAGCTTGGCGGTCGGGGACTATGGCTACACCTTC. This sequence encodes CASSLAVGDYGYTF.

This clonotype came up a few times. The V gene is TRBV20-1, the J gene TRBJ2-1, with TRBD2 matching over 12 bases. CDR3 length equals 15 residues. CDR1 is DFQATT and CDR2 is SNEGSKA in the germline V gene (reference sequence). V lost 2 bases to trimming and J lost 7 bases; unmatched junction nucleotides: 6. The CDR3: CSARMTSGRGNEQFF. The CDR3 DNA reads as TGCAGTGCTAGAATGACTAGCGGGAGAGGGAATGAGCAGTTCTTC.

V usage is TRBV29-1 and J usage is TRBJ2-5; 9 nucleotides line up with TRBD1. Germline assignment: CDR1 SQVTM and CDR2 ANQGSEA. Trimming cost V 6 bases and J 5 bases; bases outside gene matches: 16. The length of the CDR3 is 16 residues. The chain's CDR3 is CSVQGTGYPGFETQYF. CDR3 sequence (DNA): TGCAGCGTACAAGGGACAGGGTATCCAGGGTTTGAGACCCAGTACTTC.

This sequence joins TRBV4-2 and TRBJ2-1; 8 bases are shared with TRBD2. CDR1 is LGHNA and CDR2 is YNFKEQ in the germline V gene. V gave up 4 bases and J gave up 0 bases; unmatched junction bases: 20. This CDR3 region has 21 residues. The CDR3 sequence is CASSRSSGGRTYLGSYNEQFF. The CDR3 nucleotides are TGTGCCAGCAGCCGATCCTCCGGCGGGAGGACCTATCTTGGCTCCTACAATGAGCAGTTCTTC.

The chain combines TRBV20-1 with TRBJ1-5; 7 bases line up with TRBD1. Trimming cost V 4 bases and J 6 bases; bases outside gene matches: 6. The germline V gene encodes CDR1 DFQATT and CDR2 SNEGSKA (reference sequence). This CDR3 spans 13 amino acids. The CDR3 protein is CSATTGVGQPQHF. The DNA for the CDR3 is TGCAGTGCTACCACAGGGGTCGGTCAGCCCCAGCATTTT.

At least ten counts were recorded for this clonotype. This rearrangement joins TRBV5-1 to TRBJ2-3; TRBD1 agrees at 7 bases. With 0 bases clipped from V and 0 bases from J, the junction kept 4 bases outside the gene matches. The CDR3 extends over 16 amino acids. CDR1 SGHRS and CDR2 YFSETQ come from the germline V gene. The DNA for the CDR3 is TGCGCCAGCAGCTTGGAGGGACAGCCAAGCACAGATACGCAGTATTTT. Translation: CASSLEGQPSTDTQYF.

This clonotype was picked up many times. The chain carries TRBV30 and TRBJ2-1, with D uncertain. Trimming pared 0 bases from V and 7 bases from J, leaving 13 bases between. This CDR3 comprises 14 residues. Per germline, CDR1 GTSNPN and CDR2 SVGIG (reference sequence). CDR3 amino acids: CAWSVGMPWNEQFF. The CDR3 nucleotides read TGTGCCTGGAGTGTAGGAATGCCATGGAATGAGCAGTTCTTC.

The rearrangement links TRBV30 to TRBJ2-7; TRBD2 matches at 13 bases. Germline assignment: CDR1 GTSNPN and CDR2 SVGIG (reference sequence). V lost 1 base, J lost 2 bases, and 2 bases stayed unmatched. The CDR3 has 15 residues. The CDR3 reads CAWSGGLAGAYEQYF. CDR3 nucleotide sequence: TGTGCCTGGAGTGGCGGACTAGCGGGGGCCTACGAGCAGTACTTC.

The sample holds a few counts of this clonotype. V and J are TRBV3-1 and TRBJ1-5; no reliable D call. Looked up from germline, CDR1 is LGHDT and CDR2 is YNNKEL (reference sequence). V gave up 5 bases and J gave up 2 bases, with 7 bases separating them. This CDR3 comprises 13 residues. Here the CDR3 reads CASSARGNQPQHF. CDR3 coding DNA: TGTGCCAGCAGCGCAAGGGGCAATCAGCCCCAGCATTTT.

This chain connects TRBV29-1 to TRBJ2-1; D call uncertain. Trimming removed 7 bases from V and 4 bases from J, with 14 bases in between. CDR3 size: 13 residues. Germline CDR1 reads SQVTM; CDR2 reads ANQGSEA. CDR3 in amino acids: CSGSMSGYNEQFF. In DNA form, the CDR3 reads TGCAGCGGATCCATGTCAGGATACAATGAGCAGTTCTTC.

This clonotype has only a few counts. The chain links TRBV3-1 to TRBJ2-7, with 10 bases identical to TRBD2. The CDR3 length is 14 residues. The V and J ends lost 1 base and 6 bases, in that order; junction bases with no gene match: 3. CDR1 is LGHDT and CDR2 is YNNKEL in the germline V gene (reference sequence). CDR3 sequence (DNA): TGTGCCAGCAGCCAAGGGACTAGCGGATTCGAGCAGTACGTC. It translates to CASSQGTSGFEQYV.

This clonotype was counted only a few times. This chain connects TRBV7-6 to TRBJ2-7, with 8 bases fitting TRBD2. The V gene's germline CDR1 is SGHVS and CDR2 FNYEAQ. Unmatched junction bases numbered 5, after V lost 4 bases and J lost 3 bases. The CDR3 covers 14 residues. CDR3 in amino acids: CASSSRLASYEQYF. CDR3 nucleotides: TGTGCCAGCAGCTCCCGACTAGCGAGCTACGAGCAGTACTTC.

This clonotype was seen a handful of times. The chain joins TRBV11-3 to TRBJ2-3; 11 bases map to TRBD2. This CDR3 spans 15 amino acids. Trimming removed 5 bases from V and 6 bases from J; junction bases left unmatched: 7. Germline V gives CDR1 SGHNT, CDR2 YENEEA. This CDR3 reads CASSVSGRAPDTQYF. CDR3 DNA: TGTGCCAGCAGCGTTAGCGGGAGGGCCCCGGATACGCAGTATTTT.

This chain links TRBV5-1 with TRBJ2-7; D perhaps matches TRBD1 (6 bases). Per germline, CDR1 SGHRS and CDR2 YFSETQ. The CDR3 extends over 14 amino acids. Trimming took 0 bases from V and 5 from J, leaving 12 bases between them. CDR3 DNA sequence: TGCGCCAGCAGCTTGGGACAGGCTTGGGACGAGCAGTACTTC. Its translation: CASSLGQAWDEQYF.

This clonotype appeared a few times. This chain uses TRBV10-3 with TRBJ1-1, with 11 nucleotides matching TRBD1. The trim removed 10 bases at V and 4 bases at J, leaving 5 bases unmatched. Germline V lookup: CDR1 ENHRY, CDR2 SYGVKD. The CDR3 length is 13 residues. The chain's CDR3 is CATMGQGGTEAFF. The CDR3 DNA is TGTGCCACTATGGGACAGGGGGGCACTGAAGCTTTCTTT.